Following are 15 T cell receptor beta chains from one sample sequenced in a study of shared clonotypes between healthy human individuals. Positive CCR7 selection of CD45RO-negative cells yielded the naive CD8 cells, and terminally differentiated effector memory CD45RA+ cells were excluded. Profiling relied on immunoSEQ multiplex PCR, and the TCRdb table lists in-frame clones only, not all of them. The profile shows around 2.1 million clones, 85% to 95% of them singletons. Material: naive CD8+ T cells from PBMCs. The receptors here all came from a man younger than 35 in good health. Some clones in this sample may be carry-over from other donors' samples.

Of note for this clone: The junction departs from the called germline gene at one end, perhaps through a read error. Other DNA sequences within the sample encode an identical CDR3. The gene calls are TRBV7-9 and TRBJ2-1, with TRBD2 matching 12 bases. This CDR3 has 14 residues. Germline V gene sequence: CDR1 SEHNR, CDR2 FQNEAQ (reference sequence). CDR3 coding DNA: TGTGCCAGCAGCCTAGCGGGAGGGCCGAATGAGCAGTTCTTC. It codes for CASSLAGGPNEQFF.

In regard to this clone: Other DNA sequences from this sample encode an identical CDR3 as well. Here the CDR3 reads CASSLGSGDTQYF. The CDR3 DNA is TGTGCCAGCAGCTTAGGATCAGGCGATACGCAGTATTTT. This sequence joins TRBV7-9 and TRBJ2-3; the D is unclear. Trimming took off 1 base at V and 6 bases at J, with 8 bases between the two ends. Germline assignment: CDR1 SEHNR and CDR2 FQNEAQ (reference sequence). CDR3 length equals 13 residues.

The chain employs TRBV18 and TRBJ1-1; TRBD1 agrees at 8 bases. The CDR3 extends over 16 amino acids. V shed 5 bases, J shed 3 bases, and the junction held 11 bases outside the gene matches. The germline V gene encodes CDR1 KGHSH and CDR2 LQKENI. This CDR3 reads CASSFSRGQIDTEAFF. The CDR3 coding sequence is TGTGCCAGCTCATTCAGCAGGGGGCAGATCGACACTGAAGCTTTCTTT. Together with reference TRBV18 and TRBJ1-1, the CDR3 gives the full variable domain: NAGVMQNPRHLVRRRGQEARLRCSPMKGHSHVYWYRQLPEEGLKFMVYLQKENIIDESGMPKERFSAEFPKEGPSILRIQQVVRGDSAAYFCASSFSRGQIDTEAFFGQGTRLTVV.

On this clone itself: Other DNA sequences in this specimen translate into the identical CDR3. The chain joins TRBV7-9 to TRBJ2-7; no definite D call. The CDR3 totals 12 residues. Germline values: CDR1 SEHNR, CDR2 FQNEAQ (reference sequence). V lost 2 bases to trimming and J lost 2 bases, with 4 bases between them. The CDR3 protein is CASSLNPYEQYF. CDR3 bases: TGTGCCAGCAGCTTAAACCCCTACGAGCAGTACTTC.

V usage is TRBV12-5 and J usage is TRBJ2-3; D unresolved. V gave up 3 bases and J gave up 4 bases, with 5 bases separating them. CDR1 LGHNT and CDR2 FRNRAP come from the germline V gene. The CDR3 contains 12 residues. In DNA form, the CDR3 reads TGTGCTAGTGGTTTCGACGCAGATACGCAGTATTTT. Amino acids: CASGFDADTQYF.

V and J are TRBV27 and TRBJ2-3; D may match TRBD1 or TRBD2 (5 bases each). Germline CDR1 and CDR2: MNHEY and SMNVEV (reference sequence). The CDR3 is made up of 14 amino acids. V was pared by 3 bases and J by 4 bases, with 11 bases between. The chain's CDR3 is CASSFRVGADTQYF. For the CDR3, the DNA is TGTGCCAGCAGTTTTCGAGTGGGGGCAGATACGCAGTATTTT.

The chain combines TRBV27 with TRBJ1-1, with no clear D. CDR3 size: 13 residues. V lost 7 bases and J 0 bases, leaving 9 bases between the germline ends. Per germline, CDR1 MNHEY and CDR2 SMNVEV (reference sequence). DNA for the CDR3: TGTGCCAGCACGCGGACCATGAACACTGAAGCTTTCTTT. Residues: CASTRTMNTEAFF.

The gene calls are TRBV5-1 and TRBJ1-1, with 8 bases matching TRBD1. Germline V lookup: CDR1 SGHRS, CDR2 YFSETQ. V lost 0 bases, J lost 3 bases, and 4 bases stayed unmatched. This CDR3 region has 15 residues. CDR3 DNA: TGCGCCAGCAGCTTGGGACGGGACAGGCACACTGAAGCTTTCTTT. Encoded protein: CASSLGRDRHTEAFF.

The rearrangement uses TRBV7-6 and TRBJ2-1; 9 nucleotides match TRBD2. The junction had 7 bases not matched to a gene; V was cut back by 2 bases and J by 5 bases. Per germline, CDR1 SGHVS and CDR2 FNYEAQ. This CDR3 is 16 amino acids long. CDR3 DNA: TGTGCCAGCAGCTTATATGGGACTAGCAGAAACAATGAGCAGTTCTTC. Its translation is CASSLYGTSRNNEQFF.

The chain links TRBV11-2 to TRBJ2-1; D may be TRBD2 (6 bases). The CDR3 runs to 13 residues. CDR1 is SGHAT, CDR2 FQNNGV, per germline. V was pared by 1 base and J by 10 bases, with 11 bases between. CDR3 sequence (DNA): TGTGCCAGCAGCTTAGCTCGGGACTTGGAGCAGTTCTTC. This translates into CASSLARDLEQFF.

DNA for the CDR3: TGTGCCAGCACCCTCGCCGGGATCGGCACATACGAGCAGTACTTC. Translation gives CASTLAGIGTYEQYF. J is TRBJ2-7 and V is TRBV27; D might be TRBD2 (5 bases). Deletions cut 7 bases from V and 4 bases from J, with 20 bases between. The length of the CDR3 is 15 residues. From germline, CDR1 is MNHEY and CDR2 SMNVEV (reference sequence).

The chain is built from TRBV7-6 and TRBJ2-1; possible D gene TRBD1, 6 bases. The CDR3 covers 15 residues. V lost 5 bases to trimming and J lost 0 bases, with 11 bases between them. Germline V lookup: CDR1 SGHVS, CDR2 FNYEAQ. The CDR3 sequence: CASSRDMSSYNEQFF. In nucleotides, the CDR3 is TGTGCCAGCAGCCGGGACATGAGCTCCTACAATGAGCAGTTCTTC.

This chain uses TRBV4-1 with TRBJ2-5; D may correspond to TRBD1 or TRBD2 (5 bases each). The length of the CDR3 is 15 residues. Germline CDR1 MGHRA, CDR2 YSYEKL. Between the trimmed V and J ends, which lost 6 bases and 4 bases, there was a span of 18 bases. The CDR3 here is CASSEGPRDGETQYF. In nucleotides, the CDR3 is TGCGCCAGCAGTGAAGGGCCCAGGGACGGAGAGACCCAGTACTTC.

The chain combines TRBV10-3 with TRBJ1-5; TRBD1 matches at 7 bases. The CDR3 totals 18 residues. The J segment lost 3 bases and the V segment lost 2 bases, leaving 13 bases of the junction unmatched. Germline V gene data show CDR1 as ENHRY and CDR2 as SYGVKD. The CDR3 DNA follows: TGTGCCATCAGTGAGGGAATACCGATTGGACAGGACAATCAGCCCCAGCATTTT. As protein: CAISEGIPIGQDNQPQHF.

For this clone: Given a much more abundant clone one base away, this may be a read error. This chain links TRBV7-9 with TRBJ2-3, with TRBD2 matching over 8 bases. The CDR3 extends over 15 amino acids. CDR1 SEHNR and CDR2 FQNEAQ come from the germline V gene (reference sequence). The junction had 4 bases not matched to a gene; V was cut back by 5 bases and J by 0 bases. CDR3 in amino acids: CASSQLAASTDTQYF. The CDR3 DNA follows: TGTGCCAGCAGCCAACTAGCGGCTAGCACAGATACGCAGTATTTT.